This T cell receptor beta chain comes out of a study of control samples from healthy donors and cancer patients. Assay used: immunoSEQ multiplex PCR; TCRdb lists only in-frame clones, some missing. The sample has approximately 84,000 clones, almost 85% seen once. The specimen was blood. The receptor was isolated from a woman aged 55-70 years in good health.

CDR3 coding DNA: TGCAGCGTTGAACTCGGGAGGGACACAGATACGCAGTATTTT. The encoded protein is CSVELGRDTDTQYF. V usage is TRBV29-1 and J usage is TRBJ2-3; 8 bases fit TRBD2. V lost 2 bases to trimming and J lost 2 bases; unmatched junction nucleotides: 3. Germline loops: CDR1 SQVTM, CDR2 ANQGSEA. The CDR3 runs to 14 residues.